This TCR beta chain originates from a study of radiotherapy plus CTLA-4 blockade in lung cancer (dated by TCRdb to 2016 to 2018). The study in broad terms: Among the enrolled patients, under 20% had an objective response, and roughly 30% reached disease control. The paper as a whole reports these results and caveats: The strongest predictors of response, as reported, were early dynamic changes in blood T cell clones along with a rise in serum interferon-beta after radiation. After treatment with radiotherapy and ipilimumab, TCR clones that originated in tumors expanded in peripheral blood.

From the cysteine through the phenylalanine, the CDR3 covers 13 amino acids. Only the CDR3 DNA is retained, 39 bases long and in frame from the first base. After removal of 3 bases from V and 7 bases from J, the junction retains 6 bases not matched to a gene. The germline V gene (reference sequence) gives CDR1 as GTSNPN and CDR2 as SVGIG. The library was obtained by the immunoSEQ multiplex PCR assay. TCRdb holds this immuneACCESS table with in-frame rearrangements only. Some clones are missing; in checked studies, unresolved V genes explain under half, and the rest has no known cause. Present in this sample are about 85,000 clones, about 86% of which were seen just once. The ten largest clones add up to about 2% of the sample. Concerning this clone itself: Its cognate antigen has yet to be identified. No base quality information exists; no much larger clone differs at one position.

In this study, focal radiation therapy paired with CTLA-4 blockade (ipilimumab) was tested in patients who had chemo-refractory metastatic non-small-cell lung cancer. The sequencing used peripheral blood, collected from a patient treated with radiotherapy plus ipilimumab. The chain was built from TRBV30 and TRBJ1-1, with 9 junctional bases fitting TRBD1. This receptor was taken from a human donor with non-small cell lung cancer who had a partial response to radiotherapy plus ipilimumab. This receptor carries the CDR3 CAWSRGTGSEAFF. DNA sequence: TGTGCCTGGAGCCGTGGGACAGGGAGTGAAGCTTTCTTT.